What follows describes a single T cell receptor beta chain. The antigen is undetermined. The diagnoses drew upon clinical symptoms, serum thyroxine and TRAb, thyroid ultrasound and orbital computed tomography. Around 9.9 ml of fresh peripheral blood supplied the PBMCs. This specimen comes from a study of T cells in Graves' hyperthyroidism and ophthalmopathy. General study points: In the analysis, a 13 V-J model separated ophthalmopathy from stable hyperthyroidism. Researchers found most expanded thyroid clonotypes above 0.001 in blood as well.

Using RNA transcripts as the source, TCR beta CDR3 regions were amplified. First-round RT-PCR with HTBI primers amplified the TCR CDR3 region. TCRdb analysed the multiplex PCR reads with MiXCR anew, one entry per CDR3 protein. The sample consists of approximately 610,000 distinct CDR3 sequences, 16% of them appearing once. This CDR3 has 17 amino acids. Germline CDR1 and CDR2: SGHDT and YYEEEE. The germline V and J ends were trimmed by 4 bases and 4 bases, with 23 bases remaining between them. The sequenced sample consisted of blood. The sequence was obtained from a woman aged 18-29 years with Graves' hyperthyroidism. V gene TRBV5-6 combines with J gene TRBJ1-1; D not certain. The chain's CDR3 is CASSAEVVSRVSTEAFF. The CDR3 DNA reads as TGTGCCAGCAGCGCCGAGGTGGTGAGCCGGGTAAGCACTGAAGCTTTCTTT.